The clone carrying this T cell receptor beta chain turned up a few times. What it binds is unknown. V lost 4 bases, J lost 9 bases, and 10 bases stayed unmatched. Germline-derived CDR1 and CDR2 are SGHNT and YYREEE (reference sequence). The CDR3 is 16 residues long. The data stem from a study of cytomegalovirus exposure and HLA in healthy donors. Findings and caveats of the study: An analysis that was carried out later associated 16,951 TCR beta sequences with HLA alleles at 0.05 false discovery rate.

In the PCR, 60 Vbeta and 13 Jbeta primers were used. Profiling relied on immunoSEQ multiplex PCR, and the TCRdb table lists in-frame clones only, not all of them. The table has roughly 100,000 clones, 83% seen once. What was sequenced was PBMCs. The V and J genes are TRBV5-4 and TRBJ2-2, with 12 positions matching TRBD2. This TCR was sampled from a man aged 18 to 35 in good health and CMV-seronegative. CDR3 in DNA: TGTGCCAGCAGCCCAGGGACTAGCGGGCAGCACCGGGAGCTGTTTTTT. The encoded protein is CASSPGTSGQHRELFF. The whole variable domain, remainder taken from reference TRBV5-4 and TRBJ2-2, is ETGVTQSPTHLIKTRGQQVTLRCSSQSGHNTVSWYQQALGQGPQFIFQYYREEENGRGNFPPRFSGLQFPNYSSELNVNALELDDSALYLCASSPGTSGQHRELFFGEGSRLTVL.